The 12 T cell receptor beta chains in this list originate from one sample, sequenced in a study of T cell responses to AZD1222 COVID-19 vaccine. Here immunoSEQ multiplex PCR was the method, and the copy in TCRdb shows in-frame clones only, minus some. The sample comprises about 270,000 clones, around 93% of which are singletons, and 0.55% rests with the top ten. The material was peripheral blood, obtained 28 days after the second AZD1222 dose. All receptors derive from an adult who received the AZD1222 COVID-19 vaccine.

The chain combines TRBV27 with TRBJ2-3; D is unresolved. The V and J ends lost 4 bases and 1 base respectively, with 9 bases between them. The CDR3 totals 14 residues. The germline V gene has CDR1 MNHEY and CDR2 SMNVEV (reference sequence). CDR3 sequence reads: CASSWKGGTDTQYF. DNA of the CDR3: TGTGCCAGCAGTTGGAAAGGCGGCACAGATACGCAGTATTTT.

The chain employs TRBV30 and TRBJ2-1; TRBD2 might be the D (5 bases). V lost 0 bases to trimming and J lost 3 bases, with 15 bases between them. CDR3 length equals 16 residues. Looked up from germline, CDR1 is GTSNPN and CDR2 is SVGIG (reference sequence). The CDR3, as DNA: TGTGCCTGGAGTGTAAGATTAGCGCTGAACTACAATGAGCAGTTCTTC. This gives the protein CAWSVRLALNYNEQFF. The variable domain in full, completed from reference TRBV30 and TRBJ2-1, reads SQTIHQWPATLVQPVGSPLSLECTVEGTSNPNLYWYRQAAGRGLQLLFYSVGIGQISSEVPQNLSASRPQDRQFILSSKKLLLSDSGFYLCAWSVRLALNYNEQFFGPGTRLTVL.

The CDR3 region has the DNA TGCGCCAGCAGCTTGGACCCGGGACAGGGGGCCTACGAGCAGTACTTC. It yields the protein CASSLDPGQGAYEQYF. The chain links TRBV5-1 to TRBJ2-7; 11 nucleotides line up with TRBD1. Germline assignment: CDR1 SGHRS and CDR2 YFSETQ. Germline trimming cut 0 bases from V and 2 bases from J; bases unmatched to any gene: 4. The CDR3 has 16 residues.

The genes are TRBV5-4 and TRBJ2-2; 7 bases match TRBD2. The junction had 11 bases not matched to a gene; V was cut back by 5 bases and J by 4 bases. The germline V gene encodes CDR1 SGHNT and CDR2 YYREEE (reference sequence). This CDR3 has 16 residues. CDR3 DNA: TGTGCCAGCAGAGGGAGTGGGAGGGCGGGCACCGGGGAGCTGTTTTTT. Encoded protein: CASRGSGRAGTGELFF.

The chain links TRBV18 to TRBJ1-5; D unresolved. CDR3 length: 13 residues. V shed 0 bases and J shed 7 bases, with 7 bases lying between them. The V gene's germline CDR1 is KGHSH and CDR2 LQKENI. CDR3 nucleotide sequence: TGTGCCAGCTCACCACCCGATTCCCAGCCCCAGCATTTT. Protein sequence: CASSPPDSQPQHF.

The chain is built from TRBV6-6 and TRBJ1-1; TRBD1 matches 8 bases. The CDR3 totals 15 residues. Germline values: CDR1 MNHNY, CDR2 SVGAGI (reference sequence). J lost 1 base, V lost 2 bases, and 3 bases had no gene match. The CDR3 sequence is CASSYPGQGNTEAFF. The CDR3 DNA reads TGTGCCAGCAGTTACCCCGGACAGGGGAACACTGAAGCTTTCTTT.

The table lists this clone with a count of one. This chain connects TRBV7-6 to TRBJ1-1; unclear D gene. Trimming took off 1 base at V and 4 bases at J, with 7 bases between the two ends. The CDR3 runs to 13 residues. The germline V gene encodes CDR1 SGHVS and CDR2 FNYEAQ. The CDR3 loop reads CASSLDRGTEAFF. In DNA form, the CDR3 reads TGTGCCAGCAGCTTAGACCGGGGCACTGAAGCTTTCTTT.

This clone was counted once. CDR3 region: CAGGRGLGYTF. The CDR3 region has the DNA TGTGCAGGCGGCAGGGGGCTCGGCTACACCTTC. The chain combines TRBV28 with TRBJ1-2, with 8 bases fitting TRBD1. Per germline, CDR1 MDHEN and CDR2 SYDVKM. This CDR3 spans 11 amino acids.

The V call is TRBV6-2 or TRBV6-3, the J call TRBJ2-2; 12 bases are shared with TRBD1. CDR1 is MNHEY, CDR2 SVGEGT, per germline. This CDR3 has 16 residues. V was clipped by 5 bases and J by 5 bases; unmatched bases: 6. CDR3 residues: CASSRRDRGRTGELFF. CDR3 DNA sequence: TGTGCCAGCAGTCGCCGGGACAGGGGGCGAACCGGGGAGCTGTTTTTT.

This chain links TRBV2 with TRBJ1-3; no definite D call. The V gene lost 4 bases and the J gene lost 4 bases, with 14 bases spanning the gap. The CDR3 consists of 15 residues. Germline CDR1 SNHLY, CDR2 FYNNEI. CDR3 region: CASSGLSVLGNTIYF. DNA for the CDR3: TGTGCCAGCAGTGGGCTATCGGTGTTAGGAAACACCATATATTTT.

The CDR3 DNA reads as TGTGCCAGCAGTCCTATGGGGGCTAGCGATCACTACAATGAGCAGTTCTTC. This codes for CASSPMGASDHYNEQFF. The V gene is TRBV7-9, the J gene TRBJ2-1, with D possibly called TRBD1 or TRBD2 (6 bases each). The CDR3 consists of 17 residues. Germline CDR1 is SEHNR and CDR2 is FQNEAQ (reference sequence). V gave up 6 bases and J gave up 3 bases, with 21 bases separating them.

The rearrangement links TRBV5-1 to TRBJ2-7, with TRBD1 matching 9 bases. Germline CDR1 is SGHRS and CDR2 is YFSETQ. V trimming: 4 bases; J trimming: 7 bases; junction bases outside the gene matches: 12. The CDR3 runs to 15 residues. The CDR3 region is CASSLTGTGNGEQYF. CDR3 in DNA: TGCGCCAGCAGCCTAACCGGGACAGGGAACGGGGAGCAGTACTTC.